Listed here are 24 T cell receptor beta chains from one sample, sequenced in a study of T cells in Graves' hyperthyroidism and ophthalmopathy. Amplification yielded TCR beta CDR3 regions, with RNA transcripts as the source. The TCR CDR3 first-round RT-PCR relied on the HTBI primer set. TCRdb used MiXCR to reprocess the multiplex PCR reads, holding one entry per CDR3 protein. Of 250,000 to 300,000 distinct CDR3 sequences listed, roughly an eighth are singletons. Sequenced material: blood. Source of these receptors: a middle-aged woman with Graves' hyperthyroidism.

This clonotype has just a few counts. The chain uses TRBV3-1 and TRBJ2-1; 13 bases match TRBD2. The CDR3 consists of 15 residues. Looked up from germline, CDR1 is LGHDT and CDR2 is YNNKEL (reference sequence). The ends lost 5 bases at V and 9 bases at J; junction bases unmatched: 7. The CDR3 DNA is TGTGCCAGCAGCGCTACTAGCGGGAGGGCCAGTGAGCAGTTCTTC. Translating gives CASSATSGRASEQFF.

This clonotype was counted many times. The V and J genes are TRBV18 and TRBJ2-7; D unclear. Per germline, CDR1 KGHSH and CDR2 LQKENI. The CDR3 extends over 13 amino acids. Trimming left V 4 bases short and J 5 bases short, with 12 bases between. The chain's CDR3 is CASSRSRQDEQYF. The CDR3 nucleotides are TGTGCCAGCTCACGTTCCCGCCAGGACGAGCAGTACTTC. The full variable domain, with the rest looked up from reference TRBV18 and TRBJ2-7, is NAGVMQNPRHLVRRRGQEARLRCSPMKGHSHVYWYRQLPEEGLKFMVYLQKENIIDESGMPKERFSAEFPKEGPSILRIQQVVRGDSAAYFCASSRSRQDEQYFGPGTRLTVT.

This clonotype was detected many times. This rearrangement joins TRBV6-1 to TRBJ1-1; 11 bases are a match to TRBD1. The germline V gene encodes CDR1 MNHNS and CDR2 SASEGT. The CDR3 runs 17 residues. V lost 7 bases to trimming and J lost 6 bases; unmatched junction nucleotides: 16. The CDR3 is CASKSGQGVLWVSEAFF. CDR3 DNA sequence: TGTGCCAGCAAGTCGGGACAGGGGGTTCTATGGGTCTCTGAAGCTTTCTTT.

The table lists this clonotype with many counts. The chain joins TRBV28 to TRBJ1-1, with 7 bases identical to TRBD1. V trimming: 3 bases; J trimming: 4 bases; junction bases outside the gene matches: 2. The CDR3 loop spans 13 amino acids. Looked up from germline, CDR1 is MDHEN and CDR2 is SYDVKM. The CDR3 sequence: CASSLPGGTEAFF. DNA of the CDR3: TGTGCCAGCAGTTTGCCAGGGGGCACTGAAGCTTTCTTT.

There are many counts of this clonotype. This chain connects TRBV2 to TRBJ2-1; 10 bases align to TRBD1. CDR1 and CDR2 from the germline V gene are SNHLY and FYNNEI. This CDR3 region has 15 residues. The ends lost 6 bases at V and 3 bases at J; junction bases unmatched: 5. The CDR3 reads CASRTGTGDYNEQFF. The DNA for the CDR3 is TGTGCCAGCAGAACCGGGACAGGGGACTACAATGAGCAGTTCTTC.

This clonotype has just a few counts. The rearrangement uses TRBV12-3 or TRBV12-4 and TRBJ2-3, with D possibly called TRBD1 or TRBD2 (5 bases each). The CDR3 length is 15 residues. V was pared by 1 base and J by 4 bases, with 12 bases between. The CDR3 nucleotides are TGTGCCAGCAGTTTAGGAGGGGTATCGGCAGATACGCAGTATTTT. Encoded protein: CASSLGGVSADTQYF.

This clonotype came up many times. This chain joins TRBV12-3 or TRBV12-4 and TRBJ2-1; D remains ambiguous. V lost 1 base, J lost 8 bases, and 9 bases lay in between. The CDR3 contains 13 residues. CDR3 amino acids: CASSLGATDEQFF. Written as DNA, the CDR3 is TGTGCCAGCAGTTTAGGAGCAACCGATGAGCAGTTCTTC.

This clonotype was observed a few times. V is TRBV11-2 and J is TRBJ1-1; D possibly corresponds to TRBD1 (5 bases). Deletions cut 4 bases from V and 5 bases from J, with 14 bases between. Per germline, CDR1 SGHAT and CDR2 FQNNGV. CDR3 size: 14 residues. CDR3 loop: CASSSGGGRTEAFF. CDR3 coding DNA: TGTGCCAGCAGCTCGGGGGGGGGGAGGACTGAAGCTTTCTTT.

Many counts were recorded for this clonotype. V is TRBV6-1 and J is TRBJ2-5; 10 nucleotides line up with TRBD1. The CDR3 contains 15 residues. CDR1 and CDR2 from the germline V gene are MNHNS and SASEGT. V lost 6 bases and J lost 3; bases outside the gene matches: 7. CDR3 region: CASRTGGAVKETQYF. CDR3 DNA sequence: TGTGCCAGCAGGACAGGGGGCGCGGTGAAAGAGACCCAGTACTTC.

This clonotype was picked up many times. The chain combines TRBV2 with TRBJ1-4; 10 bases align to TRBD1. The CDR3 has 15 residues. The J segment lost 7 bases and the V segment lost 6 bases, leaving 8 bases of the junction unmatched. CDR1 is SNHLY and CDR2 is FYNNEI in the germline V gene. The CDR3 DNA reads TGTGCCAGCAGAGACCGCCGGGACAGGGGTGAAAAACTGTTTTTT. Amino acid sequence: CASRDRRDRGEKLFF.

This clonotype was picked up many times. This chain links TRBV12-3 or TRBV12-4 with TRBJ1-2, with 8 bases matching TRBD1. The CDR3 sequence is 13 residues long. The junction had 4 bases not matched to a gene; V was cut back by 3 bases and J by 7 bases. CDR3 residues: CASSFQGAGGYTF. As DNA, the CDR3 is TGTGCCAGCAGTTTCCAGGGGGCGGGTGGCTACACCTTC.

The chain joins TRBV6-6 to TRBJ2-1; tentatively, D is TRBD1 or TRBD2 (5 bases each). Germline V lookup: CDR1 MNHNY, CDR2 SVGAGI (reference sequence). With 2 bases removed from V and 4 bases from J, the gap between germline ends came to 9 bases. This CDR3 has 14 amino acids. CDR3 DNA: TGTGCCAGCAGTTACGGGGACGGATACAATGAGCAGTTCTTC. It encodes CASSYGDGYNEQFF.

The table lists this clonotype with many counts. The chain uses TRBV12-3 or TRBV12-4 and TRBJ2-1, with D possibly matching TRBD1 (6 bases). V gave up 7 bases and J gave up 1 base, with 11 bases separating them. The length of the CDR3 is 14 residues. CDR3 DNA: TGTGCCAGCAATGGGGGCGGATCCTACAATGAGCAGTTCTTC. It is translated as CASNGGGSYNEQFF.

The chain has TRBV19 and TRBJ2-4; D possibly uses TRBD1 or TRBD2 (7 bases each). This CDR3 has 17 amino acids. Trimming removed 0 bases at V and 1 base at J, with 13 bases between. Germline loops: CDR1 LNHDA, CDR2 SQIVND (reference sequence). CDR3 nucleotide sequence: TGTGCCAGTAGTATAGACGACAGGGAGGGTGCCAAAAACATTCAGTACTTC. Translating gives CASSIDDREGAKNIQYF.

This clonotype was counted ten times or more. The chain combines TRBV7-2 with TRBJ2-2; 10 positions agree with TRBD2. Losses at the gene ends were 0 bases for V and 0 bases for J; bases not matched to a gene: 1. Per the germline V gene, CDR1 is SGHTA and CDR2 is FQGNSA. This CDR3 has 17 residues. The CDR3 DNA follows: TGTGCCAGCAGCTTAGCTAGCGGGAGGTCGAACACCGGGGAGCTGTTTTTT. Translated: CASSLASGRSNTGELFF.

The rearrangement joins TRBV28 to TRBJ1-6, with TRBD1 matching 9 bases. Germline loops: CDR1 MDHEN, CDR2 SYDVKM. After removal of 5 bases from V and 6 bases from J, the junction contained 8 bases not matched to a gene. The CDR3 runs 16 residues. The CDR3 DNA reads TGTGCCAGCAGTCCTCCGAACAGGGGGCTTAATTCACCCCTCCACTTT. Translating gives CASSPPNRGLNSPLHF.

V gene TRBV7-9 combines with J gene TRBJ2-2; 7 bases map to TRBD2. Trimming at V came to 7 bases and at J to 0 bases, leaving 8 bases not matched to a gene. CDR1 and CDR2 from the germline V gene are SEHNR and FQNEAQ (reference sequence). The CDR3 extends over 16 amino acids. Here the CDR3 DNA reads TGTGCCAGCACTGGGAGGCGGGAGTCGAACACCGGGGAGCTGTTTTTT. Protein sequence: CASTGRRESNTGELFF.

This chain connects TRBV11-2 to TRBJ2-7; no firm D call. Looked up from germline, CDR1 is SGHAT and CDR2 is FQNNGV. The CDR3 has 14 amino acids. V lost 5 bases and J lost 2, with 13 bases in between. The CDR3: CASSPDGLAYEQYF. CDR3 sequence (DNA): TGTGCCAGCAGCCCGGACGGATTAGCCTACGAGCAGTACTTC.

This clonotype was recorded many times. V is TRBV2 and J is TRBJ2-3; tentative D call: TRBD1 (6 bases). This CDR3 spans 14 amino acids. V was cut by 9 bases and J by 2 bases, with 15 bases left in between. Germline CDR1 SNHLY, CDR2 FYNNEI. The chain's CDR3 is CARRQETSTDTQYF. In DNA, the CDR3 is TGTGCCAGACGACAGGAAACTTCCACAGATACGCAGTATTTT.

This clonotype was detected only a few times. One base away lies a much larger clone, so this may be a sequencing read error. For the CDR3, the DNA is TGTGCCAGCAGACCAACCCAGGAGCGGGATGAAACACTGTTTTTT. Translated, it gives CASRPTQERDETLFF. The chain uses TRBV12-3 or TRBV12-4 and TRBJ1-4; D is undetermined. This CDR3 region has 15 residues.

The V call is TRBV12-3 or TRBV12-4, the J call TRBJ2-2; D uncertain. V lost 6 bases and J lost 6, with 14 bases in between. The CDR3 extends over 14 amino acids. Written as DNA, the CDR3 is TGTGCCAGCAGCCTCAACTACAGTCCCGGGGAGCTGTTTTTT. Translating gives CASSLNYSPGELFF.

The rearrangement joins TRBV19 to TRBJ2-7; 10 bases align to TRBD1. V dropped 4 bases and J dropped 1; count of bases not matched to a gene: 4. The CDR3 totals 15 residues. CDR1 LNHDA and CDR2 SQIVND come from the germline V gene (reference sequence). CDR3 sequence reads: CASSTLGQGSYEQYF. The CDR3 DNA is TGTGCCAGTAGTACCCTGGGACAGGGGTCCTACGAGCAGTACTTC.

A few counts support this clonotype. A read error may explain this, as a much larger clone is one base away. The chain carries TRBV29-1 and TRBJ1-4; no firm D call. This CDR3 comprises 11 residues. Germline CDR1 and CDR2: SQVTM and ANQGSEA. Trimming shortened V by 8 bases and J by 4 bases, and 8 bases separated the two germline ends. CDR3 bases: TGCAGCATTTTCCTTAATGAAAAACTGTTTTTT. Translated: CSIFLNEKLFF.

This clonotype showed up just a few times. The CDR3 reads CASSRGLEPVPGANVLTF. The CDR3 DNA sequence: TGTGCCAGCAGCCGAGGACTAGAGCCTGTTCCTGGGGCCAACGTCCTGACTTTC. J is TRBJ2-6 and V is TRBV3-1; 7 bases align to TRBD2. There are 18 residues in the CDR3. Per the germline V gene, CDR1 is LGHDT and CDR2 is YNNKEL (reference sequence). V lost 4 bases to trimming and J lost 2 bases; unmatched junction nucleotides: 11. The full variable domain, its missing parts supplied by reference TRBV3-1 and TRBJ2-6, is DTAVSQTPKYLVTQMGNDKSIKCEQNLGHDTMYWYKQDSKKFLKIMFSYNNKELIINETVPNRFSPKSPDKAHLNLHINSLELGDSAVYFCASSRGLEPVPGANVLTFGAGSRLTVL.